Included here is one T cell receptor (beta chain) sequence, with context. The data stem from a study of blood T cell repertoires in COVID-19. This study enrolled people aged 18 to 89 from approximately 24 US geographic areas. Self-reported history from a screening survey and questionnaire set each donor's cohort. Trimming cost V 8 bases and J 0 bases; bases outside gene matches: 10. Per the germline V gene, CDR1 is MRHNA and CDR2 is SNTAGT. CDR3 size: 15 residues. TCRdb's copy holds only in-frame clones and misses some; the assay was immunoSEQ multiplex PCR. The table records about 310,000 clones, roughly 89% of them present only once.

The sequence was obtained from a woman under 40 who had recovered from COVID-19. The material sequenced was PBMCs or T cells enriched from blood (not recorded which). V and J are TRBV6-4 and TRBJ2-7; 7 bases are shared with TRBD2. The CDR3 loop reads CASRGASGSSYEQYF. The CDR3, as DNA: TGTGCCAGCCGAGGGGCTAGCGGAAGCTCCTACGAGCAGTACTTC.